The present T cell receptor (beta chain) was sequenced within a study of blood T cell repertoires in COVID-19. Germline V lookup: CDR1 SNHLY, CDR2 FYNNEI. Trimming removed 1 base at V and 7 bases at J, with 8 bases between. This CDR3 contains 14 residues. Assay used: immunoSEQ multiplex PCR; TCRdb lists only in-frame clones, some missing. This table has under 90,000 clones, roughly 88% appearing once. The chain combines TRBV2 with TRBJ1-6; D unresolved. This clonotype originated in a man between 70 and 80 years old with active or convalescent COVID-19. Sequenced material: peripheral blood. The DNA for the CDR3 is TGTGCCAGCAGTGAAGGGCGGATGAATTCACCCCTCCACTTT. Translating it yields CASSEGRMNSPLHF.